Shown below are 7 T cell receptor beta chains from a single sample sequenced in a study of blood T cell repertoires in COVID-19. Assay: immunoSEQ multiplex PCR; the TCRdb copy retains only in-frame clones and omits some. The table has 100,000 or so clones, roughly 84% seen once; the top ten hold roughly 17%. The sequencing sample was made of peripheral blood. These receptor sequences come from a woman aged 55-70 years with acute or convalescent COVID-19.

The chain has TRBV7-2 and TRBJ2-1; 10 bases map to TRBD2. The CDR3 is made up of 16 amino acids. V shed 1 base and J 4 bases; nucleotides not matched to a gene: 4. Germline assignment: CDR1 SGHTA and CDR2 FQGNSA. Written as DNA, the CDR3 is TGTGCCAGCAGCTTAGTTGGTAGCGGGGGGTACAATGAGCAGTTCTTC. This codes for CASSLVGSGGYNEQFF.

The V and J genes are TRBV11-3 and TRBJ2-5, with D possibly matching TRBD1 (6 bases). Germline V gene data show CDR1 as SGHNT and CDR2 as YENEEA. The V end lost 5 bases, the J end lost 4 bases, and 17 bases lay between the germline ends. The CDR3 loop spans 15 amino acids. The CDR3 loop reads CASSPPAGASETQYF. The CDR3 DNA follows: TGTGCCAGCAGCCCCCCGGCAGGGGCGTCAGAGACCCAGTACTTC.

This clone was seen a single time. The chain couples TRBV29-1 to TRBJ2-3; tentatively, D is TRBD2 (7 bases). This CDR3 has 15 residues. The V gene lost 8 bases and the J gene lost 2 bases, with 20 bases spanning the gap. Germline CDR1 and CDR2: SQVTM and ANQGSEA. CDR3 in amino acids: CSCLGWAGATDTQYF. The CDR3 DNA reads TGCAGCTGCCTGGGGTGGGCGGGGGCCACAGATACGCAGTATTTT.

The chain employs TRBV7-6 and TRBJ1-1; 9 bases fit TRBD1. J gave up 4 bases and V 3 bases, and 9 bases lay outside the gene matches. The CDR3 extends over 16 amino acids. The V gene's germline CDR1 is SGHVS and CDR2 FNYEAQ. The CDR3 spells CASSFSGGQGFTEAFF. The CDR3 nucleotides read TGTGCCAGCAGCTTCTCCGGCGGACAGGGGTTCACTGAAGCTTTCTTT.

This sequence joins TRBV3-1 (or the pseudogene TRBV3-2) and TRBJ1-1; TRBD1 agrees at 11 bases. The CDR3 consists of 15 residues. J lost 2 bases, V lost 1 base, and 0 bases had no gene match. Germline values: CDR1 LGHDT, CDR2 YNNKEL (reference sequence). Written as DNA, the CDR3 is TGTGCCAGCAGCCAAGGGACAGGGGGCAACACTGAAGCTTTCTTT. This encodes CASSQGTGGNTEAFF.

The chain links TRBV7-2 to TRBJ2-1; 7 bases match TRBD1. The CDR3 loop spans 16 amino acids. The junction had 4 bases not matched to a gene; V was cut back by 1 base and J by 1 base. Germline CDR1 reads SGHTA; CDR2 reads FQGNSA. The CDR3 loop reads CASSLGVGQSYNEQFF. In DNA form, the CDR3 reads TGTGCCAGCAGCTTAGGAGTGGGACAGTCCTACAATGAGCAGTTCTTC.

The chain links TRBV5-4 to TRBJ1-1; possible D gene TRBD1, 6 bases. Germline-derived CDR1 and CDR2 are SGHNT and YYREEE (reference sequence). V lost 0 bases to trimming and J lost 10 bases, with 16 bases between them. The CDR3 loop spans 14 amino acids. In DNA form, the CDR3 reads TGTGCCAGCAGCTTGGACCAGGGGTTCGGTAGAGCTTTCTTT. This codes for CASSLDQGFGRAFF.